This T cell receptor beta chain was recorded in a study of blood T cell repertoires in COVID-19. Study summary: Both acute and convalescent COVID-19 samples were obtained from the United States, Italy and Spain. The cDNA or gDNA used as material had been derived from T cells, B-cell-depleted T cells, or PBMCs.

V lost 4 bases to trimming and J lost 0 bases, with 10 bases between them. The CDR3 has 15 amino acids. Germline loops: CDR1 LGHDT, CDR2 YNNKEL (reference sequence). This table comes from immunoSEQ multiplex PCR, and its TCRdb copy is limited to in-frame clones, with some not included. This sample yields roughly 200,000 clones, of which over 70% are seen a single time; 4.5% to 7% belongs to the top ten. Sequencing was carried out using peripheral blood. The TCR comes from a woman aged 65 to 85 with acute or convalescent COVID-19. The chain joins TRBV3-1 (or the pseudogene TRBV3-2) to TRBJ1-5; D gene unclear. The chain's CDR3 is CASSPEPYSNQPQHF. In DNA form, the CDR3 reads TGTGCCAGCAGCCCGGAGCCTTATAGCAATCAGCCCCAGCATTTT.